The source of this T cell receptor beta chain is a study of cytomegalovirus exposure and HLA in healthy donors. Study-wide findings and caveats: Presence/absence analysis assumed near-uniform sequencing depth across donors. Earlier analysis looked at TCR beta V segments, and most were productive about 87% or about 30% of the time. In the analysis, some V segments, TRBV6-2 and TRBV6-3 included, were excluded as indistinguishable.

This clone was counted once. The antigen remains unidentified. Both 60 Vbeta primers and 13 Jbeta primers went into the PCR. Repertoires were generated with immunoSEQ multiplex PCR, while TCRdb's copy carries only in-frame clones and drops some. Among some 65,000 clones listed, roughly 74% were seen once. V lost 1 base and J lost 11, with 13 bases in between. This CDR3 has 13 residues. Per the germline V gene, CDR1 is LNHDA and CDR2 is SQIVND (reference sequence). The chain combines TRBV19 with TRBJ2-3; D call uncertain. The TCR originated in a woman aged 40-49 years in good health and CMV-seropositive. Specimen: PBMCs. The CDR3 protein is CASSIGVARKQYF. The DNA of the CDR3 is TGTGCCAGTAGTATAGGCGTCGCCCGTAAGCAGTATTTT.